The 16 T cell receptor beta chains reported below all come from one sample, sequenced in a study of cytomegalovirus exposure and HLA in healthy donors. 13 Jbeta primers and 60 Vbeta primers were used for the PCR. Profiling relied on immunoSEQ multiplex PCR, and the TCRdb table lists in-frame clones only, not all of them. The sample lists more than 200,000 clones; 82% were seen once. The material sequenced was PBMCs. The receptors originated from a man aged 35 to 55 in good health and CMV-seropositive.

This clone came up once. The genes are TRBV5-1 and TRBJ2-1, with 12 bases fitting TRBD2. Per the germline V gene, CDR1 is SGHRS and CDR2 is YFSETQ. This CDR3 region has 16 residues. V lost 4 bases to trimming and J lost 10 bases; unmatched junction nucleotides: 12. CDR3 amino acids: CASSLYGLAGNPEQFF. In DNA, the CDR3 is TGCGCCAGCAGCCTATACGGACTAGCGGGAAACCCAGAGCAGTTCTTC.

The chain combines TRBV19 with TRBJ1-3; perhaps TRBD1 as D (5 bases). The V end was cut by 7 bases, the J end by 0 bases, with 10 bases between. CDR1 and CDR2 (germline): LNHDA, SQIVND (reference sequence). The CDR3 is 14 amino acids. CDR3 nucleotides: TGTGCCAGTACCGCAGGGTACTCTGGAAACACCATATATTTT. Amino acids: CASTAGYSGNTIYF.

In this sample, this clone turned up once. The rearrangement uses TRBV25-1 and TRBJ1-2, with TRBD1 identical over 8 bases. The CDR3 has 14 residues. The ends lost 5 bases at V and 4 bases at J; junction bases unmatched: 6. CDR1 MGHDK and CDR2 SYGVNS come from the germline V gene. The CDR3 region is CASSLGQAFYGYTF. DNA of the CDR3: TGTGCCAGCAGTTTGGGACAGGCCTTCTATGGCTACACCTTC.

V and J are TRBV6-6 and TRBJ1-1; D gene unclear. Trimming cost V 7 bases and J 1 base, with 7 bases left between them. This CDR3 is 12 amino acids long. Germline CDR1 reads MNHNY; CDR2 reads SVGAGI (reference sequence). The CDR3 DNA sequence: TGTGCCAGCAAGTCGGGGAACACTGAAGCTTTCTTT. Its protein product is CASKSGNTEAFF.

The chain uses TRBV19 and TRBJ2-3; 7 bases line up with TRBD2. The germline gives CDR1 LNHDA, CDR2 SQIVND (reference sequence). Trimming took 5 bases from V and 2 from J; bases not matched to a gene: 10. CDR3 length equals 16 residues. CDR3 sequence: CASSARDYQNTDTQYF. The CDR3 coding sequence is TGTGCCAGTAGTGCCCGGGACTACCAGAACACAGATACGCAGTATTTT. Together with reference TRBV19 and TRBJ2-3, the CDR3 gives the full variable domain: DGGITQSPKYLFRKEGQNVTLSCEQNLNHDAMYWYRQDPGQGLRLIYYSQIVNDFQKGDIAEGYSVSREKKESFPLTVTSAQKNPTAFYLCASSARDYQNTDTQYFGPGTRLTVL.

This sequence joins TRBV27 and TRBJ1-4; D is perhaps TRBD1 (5 bases). Trimming shortened V by 0 bases and J by 4 bases, and 12 bases separated the two germline ends. Germline lookup yields CDR1 MNHEY and CDR2 SMNVEV (reference sequence). This CDR3 comprises 16 residues. In nucleotides, the CDR3 is TGTGCCAGCAGTTTATCCCGTGGGGCTTTTAATGAAAAACTGTTTTTT. Translating it yields CASSLSRGAFNEKLFF.

The rearrangement joins TRBV5-5 to TRBJ2-3; 13 bases agree with TRBD2. V shed 4 bases and J 5 bases; nucleotides not matched to a gene: 10. The CDR3 covers 17 residues. CDR1 is SGHKS, CDR2 YYEKEE, per germline (reference sequence). DNA for the CDR3: TGTGCCAGCAGCCCACGCCCGACTAGCGGGAGGATAGATACGCAGTATTTT. Its translation is CASSPRPTSGRIDTQYF.

V and J are TRBV7-8 and TRBJ2-5; 9 bases agree with TRBD2. Germline lookup yields CDR1 SGHVS and CDR2 FQNEAQ. V was clipped by 5 bases and J by 3 bases; unmatched bases: 10. This CDR3 comprises 16 residues. This chain's CDR3 is CASSSRQTSGKETQYF. The CDR3 bases are TGTGCCAGCAGCAGCCGCCAGACTAGCGGAAAAGAGACCCAGTACTTC.

The V call is TRBV7-3, the J call TRBJ2-4; 7 bases align to TRBD2. The CDR3 has 14 amino acids. V lost 3 bases to trimming and J lost 8 bases; unmatched junction nucleotides: 7. Germline loops: CDR1 SGHTA, CDR2 FQGTGA. The CDR3 protein is CASSFAAGEDIQYF. As DNA, the CDR3 is TGTGCCAGCAGCTTTGCGGCGGGAGAGGACATTCAGTACTTC.

The chain employs TRBV9 and TRBJ2-1; 7 bases align to TRBD1. V lost 3 bases and J lost 6; bases outside the gene matches: 3. This CDR3 has 13 amino acids. Germline V CDR1 and CDR2: SGDLS, YYNGEE. CDR3 protein: CASSDPGGNEQFF. The CDR3 nucleotides read TGTGCCAGCAGCGACCCAGGGGGCAATGAGCAGTTCTTC.

The genes are TRBV27 and TRBJ1-1; 10 bases line up with TRBD1. Germline V gene sequence: CDR1 MNHEY, CDR2 SMNVEV (reference sequence). CDR3 length: 14 residues. The V and J ends lost 2 bases and 5 bases, in that order; junction bases with no gene match: 2. The CDR3 DNA follows: TGTGCCAGCAGTTTAGACAGGGGGCGGACTGAAGCTTTCTTT. Protein: CASSLDRGRTEAFF.

The chain uses TRBV6-1 and TRBJ2-5; a possible D gene is TRBD2 (5 bases). Germline V gene lookup returns CDR1 MNHNS and CDR2 SASEGT. The CDR3 runs 13 residues. With 7 bases removed from V and 3 bases from J, the gap between germline ends came to 12 bases. The CDR3 DNA follows: TGTGCCAGCAATCCGGGAACCAAAGAGACCCAGTACTTC. It yields the protein CASNPGTKETQYF.

The chain has TRBV6-1 and TRBJ2-1; D is perhaps TRBD2 (6 bases). V was shortened by 7 bases and J by 9 bases, with 19 bases between the two germline ends. This CDR3 spans 14 amino acids. CDR1 is MNHNS, CDR2 SASEGT, per germline. CDR3 bases: TGTGCCAGCACTCGATCCGGGGGATGGGGTGAGCAGTTCTTC. Translated, it gives CASTRSGGWGEQFF.

This clone was picked up a small number of times. V and J are TRBV29-1 and TRBJ1-2, with 8 positions matching TRBD1. V shed 7 bases and J 6 bases; nucleotides not matched to a gene: 22. The germline V gene has CDR1 SQVTM and CDR2 ANQGSEA. CDR3 size: 17 residues. The CDR3 nucleotides read TGCAGCGCCGGAGGGTCCTTTTTACAGGGGGGTTTGAATGGCTACACCTTC. Its protein product is CSAGGSFLQGGLNGYTF.

The chain joins TRBV19 to TRBJ2-5, with 8 bases matching TRBD2. The CDR3 extends over 13 amino acids. V dropped 6 bases and J dropped 5; count of bases not matched to a gene: 5. In germline, CDR1 is LNHDA, CDR2 SQIVND (reference sequence). The CDR3 nucleotides are TGTGCCAGTAGCGGGAGGGAGAAGGAGACCCAGTACTTC. Residues: CASSGREKETQYF. Filled out from reference TRBV19 and TRBJ2-5, the complete variable domain reads DGGITQSPKYLFRKEGQNVTLSCEQNLNHDAMYWYRQDPGQGLRLIYYSQIVNDFQKGDIAEGYSVSREKKESFPLTVTSAQKNPTAFYLCASSGREKETQYFGPGTRLLVL.

Here the CDR3 reads CAWSVQGYQPQHF. The CDR3 bases are TGTGCCTGGAGTGTACAGGGTTATCAGCCCCAGCATTTT. V and J are TRBV30 and TRBJ1-5; D may be TRBD1 (6 bases). This CDR3 spans 13 amino acids. The germline gives CDR1 GTSNPN, CDR2 SVGIG (reference sequence). V lost 0 bases, J lost 5 bases, and 8 bases lay in between.